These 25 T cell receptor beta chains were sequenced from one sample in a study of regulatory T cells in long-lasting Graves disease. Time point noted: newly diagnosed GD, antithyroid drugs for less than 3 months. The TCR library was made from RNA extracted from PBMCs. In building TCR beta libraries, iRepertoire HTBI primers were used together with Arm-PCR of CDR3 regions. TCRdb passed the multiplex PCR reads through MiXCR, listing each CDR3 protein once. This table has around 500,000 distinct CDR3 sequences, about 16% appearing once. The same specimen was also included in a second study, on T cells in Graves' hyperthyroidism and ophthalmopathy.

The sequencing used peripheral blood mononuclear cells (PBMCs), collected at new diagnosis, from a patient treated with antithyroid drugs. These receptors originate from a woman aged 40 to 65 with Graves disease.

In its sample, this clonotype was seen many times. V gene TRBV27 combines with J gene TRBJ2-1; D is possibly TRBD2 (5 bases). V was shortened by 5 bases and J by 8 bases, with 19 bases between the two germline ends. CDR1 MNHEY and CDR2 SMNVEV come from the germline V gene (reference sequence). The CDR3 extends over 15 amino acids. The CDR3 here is CASSREPGSRDEQFF. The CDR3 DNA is TGTGCCAGCAGTCGGGAACCGGGGTCGAGGGATGAGCAGTTCTTC.

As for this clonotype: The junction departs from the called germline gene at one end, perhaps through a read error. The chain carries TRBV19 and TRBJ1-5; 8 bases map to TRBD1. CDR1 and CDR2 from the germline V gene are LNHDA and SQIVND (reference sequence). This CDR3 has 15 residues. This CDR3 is CASRIDRGLNQPQHF. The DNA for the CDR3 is TGTGCCAGTAGGATAGACAGGGGACTCAATCAGCCCCAGCATTTT.

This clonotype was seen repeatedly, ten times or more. CDR3 loop: CASSHSADYGYTF. For the CDR3, the DNA is TGTGCCAGCAGCCATTCCGCGGACTATGGCTACACCTTC. This sequence joins TRBV14 and TRBJ1-2; no reliable D call. The V gene's germline CDR1 is SGHDN and CDR2 FVKESK. Trimming shortened V by 3 bases and J by 3 bases, and 8 bases separated the two germline ends. CDR3 length: 13 residues.

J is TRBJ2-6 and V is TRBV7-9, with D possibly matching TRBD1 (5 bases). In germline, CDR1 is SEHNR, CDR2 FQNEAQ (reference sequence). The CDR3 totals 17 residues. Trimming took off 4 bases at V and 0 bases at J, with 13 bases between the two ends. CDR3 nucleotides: TGTGCCAGCAGCTCTTATACAGGTTACTCTGGGGCCAACGTCCTGACTTTC. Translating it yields CASSSYTGYSGANVLTF.

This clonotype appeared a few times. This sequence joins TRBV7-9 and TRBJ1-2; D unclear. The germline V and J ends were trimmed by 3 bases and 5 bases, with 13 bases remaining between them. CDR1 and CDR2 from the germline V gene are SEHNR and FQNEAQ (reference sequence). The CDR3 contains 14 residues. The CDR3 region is CASSFSAGGYGYTF. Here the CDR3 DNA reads TGTGCCAGCAGCTTTTCCGCCGGAGGTTATGGCTACACCTTC. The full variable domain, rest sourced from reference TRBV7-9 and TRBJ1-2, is DTGVSQNPRHKITKRGQNVTFRCDPISEHNRLYWYRQTLGQGPEFLTYFQNEAQLEKSRLLSDRFSAERPKGSFSTLEIQRTEQGDSAMYLCASSFSAGGYGYTFGSGTRLTVV.

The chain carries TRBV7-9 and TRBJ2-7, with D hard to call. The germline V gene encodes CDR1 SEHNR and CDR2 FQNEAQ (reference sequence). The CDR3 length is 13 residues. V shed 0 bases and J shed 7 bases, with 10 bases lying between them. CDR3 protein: CASSLATLWEQYF. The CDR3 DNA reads TGTGCCAGCAGCTTAGCCACACTATGGGAGCAGTACTTC.

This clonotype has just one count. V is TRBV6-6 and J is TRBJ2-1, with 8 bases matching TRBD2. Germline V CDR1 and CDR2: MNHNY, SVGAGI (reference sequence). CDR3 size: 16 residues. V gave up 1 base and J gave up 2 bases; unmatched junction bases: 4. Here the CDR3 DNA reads TGTGCCAGCAGTTACTTCCGGGGGGGCCCCTACAATGAGCAGTTCTTC. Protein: CASSYFRGGPYNEQFF.

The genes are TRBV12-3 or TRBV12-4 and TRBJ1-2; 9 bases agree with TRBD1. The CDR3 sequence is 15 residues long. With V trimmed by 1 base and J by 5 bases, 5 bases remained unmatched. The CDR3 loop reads CASSLGTGVGYGYTF. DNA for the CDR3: TGTGCCAGCAGTTTAGGGACAGGGGTCGGGTATGGCTACACCTTC.

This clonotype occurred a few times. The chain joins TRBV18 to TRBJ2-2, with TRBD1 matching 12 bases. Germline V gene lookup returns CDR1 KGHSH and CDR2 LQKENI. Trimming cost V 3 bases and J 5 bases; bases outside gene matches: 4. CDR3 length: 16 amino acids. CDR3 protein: CASSPGQGAGTGELFF. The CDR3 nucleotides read TGTGCCAGCTCACCGGGACAGGGGGCCGGGACCGGGGAGCTGTTTTTT.

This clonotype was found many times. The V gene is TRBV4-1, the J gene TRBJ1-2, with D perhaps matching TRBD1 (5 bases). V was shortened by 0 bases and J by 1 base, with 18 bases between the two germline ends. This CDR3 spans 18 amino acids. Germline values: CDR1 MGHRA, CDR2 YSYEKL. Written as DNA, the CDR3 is TGCGCCAGCAGCCAAGAAGCCCTCGGGGCAAAAAATAACTATGGCTACACCTTC. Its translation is CASSQEALGAKNNYGYTF.

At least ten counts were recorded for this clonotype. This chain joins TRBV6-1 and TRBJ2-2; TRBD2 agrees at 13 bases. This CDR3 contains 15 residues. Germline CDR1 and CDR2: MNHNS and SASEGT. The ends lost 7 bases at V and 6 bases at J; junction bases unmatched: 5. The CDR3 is CASIRTSGRPGELFF. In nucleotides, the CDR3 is TGTGCCAGCATTCGGACTAGCGGGAGACCCGGGGAGCTGTTTTTT.

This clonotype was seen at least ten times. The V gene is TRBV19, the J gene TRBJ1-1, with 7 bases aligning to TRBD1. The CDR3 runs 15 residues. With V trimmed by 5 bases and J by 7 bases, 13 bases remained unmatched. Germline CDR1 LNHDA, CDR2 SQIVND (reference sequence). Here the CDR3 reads CASSPQNPGQLEAFF. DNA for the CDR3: TGTGCCAGTAGTCCTCAAAACCCGGGACAGCTTGAAGCTTTCTTT.

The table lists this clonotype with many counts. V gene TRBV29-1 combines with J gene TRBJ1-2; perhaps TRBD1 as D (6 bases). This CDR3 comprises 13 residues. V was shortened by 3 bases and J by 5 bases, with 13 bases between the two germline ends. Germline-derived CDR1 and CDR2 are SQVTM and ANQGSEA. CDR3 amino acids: CSVDAGEGYGYTF. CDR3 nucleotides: TGCAGCGTTGACGCAGGGGAAGGGTATGGCTACACCTTC. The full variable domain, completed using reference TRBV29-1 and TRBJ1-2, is SAVISQKPSRDICQRGTSLTIQCQVDSQVTMMFWYRQQPGQSLTLIATANQGSEATYESGFVIDKFPISRPNLTFSTLTVSNMSPEDSSIYLCSVDAGEGYGYTFGSGTRLTVV.

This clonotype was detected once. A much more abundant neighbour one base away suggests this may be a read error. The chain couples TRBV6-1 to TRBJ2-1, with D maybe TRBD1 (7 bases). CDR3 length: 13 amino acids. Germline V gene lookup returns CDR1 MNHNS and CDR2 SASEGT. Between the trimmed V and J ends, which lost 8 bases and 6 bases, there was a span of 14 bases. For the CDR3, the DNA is TGTGCCAGCGGGGCAGGGGGGCCCAATGAGCAGTTCTTC. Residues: CASGAGGPNEQFF.

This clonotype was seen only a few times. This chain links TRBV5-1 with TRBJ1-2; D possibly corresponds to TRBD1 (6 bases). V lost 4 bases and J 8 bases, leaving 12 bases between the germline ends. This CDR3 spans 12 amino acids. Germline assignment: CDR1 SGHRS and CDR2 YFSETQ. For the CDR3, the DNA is TGCGCCAGCAGCACCGACAGGTTGGGCTACACCTTC. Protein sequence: CASSTDRLGYTF.

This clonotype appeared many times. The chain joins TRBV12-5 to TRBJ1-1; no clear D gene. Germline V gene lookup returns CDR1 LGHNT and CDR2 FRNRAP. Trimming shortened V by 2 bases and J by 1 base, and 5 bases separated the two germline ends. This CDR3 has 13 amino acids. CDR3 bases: TGTGCTAGTGGTTTGAGGGAGAACACTGAAGCTTTCTTT. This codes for CASGLRENTEAFF.

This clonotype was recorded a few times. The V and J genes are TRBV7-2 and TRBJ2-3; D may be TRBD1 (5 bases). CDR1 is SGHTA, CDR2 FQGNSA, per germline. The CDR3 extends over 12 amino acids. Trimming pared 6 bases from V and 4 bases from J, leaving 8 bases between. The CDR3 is CASRQVADTQYF. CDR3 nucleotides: TGTGCCAGCAGACAGGTCGCAGATACGCAGTATTTT.

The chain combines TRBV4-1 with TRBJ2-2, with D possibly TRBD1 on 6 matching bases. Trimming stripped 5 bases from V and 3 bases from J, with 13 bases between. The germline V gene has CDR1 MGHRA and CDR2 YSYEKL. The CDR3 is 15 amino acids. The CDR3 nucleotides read TGCGCCAGCAGCACTCGGACAGACTACACCGGGGAGCTGTTTTTT. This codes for CASSTRTDYTGELFF.

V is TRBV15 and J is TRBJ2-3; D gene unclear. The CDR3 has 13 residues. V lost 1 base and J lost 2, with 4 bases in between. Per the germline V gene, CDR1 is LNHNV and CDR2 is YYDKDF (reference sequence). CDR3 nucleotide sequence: TGTGCCACCAGCAGAGGTACCACAGATACGCAGTATTTT. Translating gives CATSRGTTDTQYF.

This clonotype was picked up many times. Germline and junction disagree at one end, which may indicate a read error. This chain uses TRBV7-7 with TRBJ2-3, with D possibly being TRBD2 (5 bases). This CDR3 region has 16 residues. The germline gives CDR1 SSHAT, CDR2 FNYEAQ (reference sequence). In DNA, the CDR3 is TGTGCTAGCAGCTTAGCCGCCGGAGGCCTCACAGATACGCAGTATTTT. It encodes CASSLAAGGLTDTQYF.

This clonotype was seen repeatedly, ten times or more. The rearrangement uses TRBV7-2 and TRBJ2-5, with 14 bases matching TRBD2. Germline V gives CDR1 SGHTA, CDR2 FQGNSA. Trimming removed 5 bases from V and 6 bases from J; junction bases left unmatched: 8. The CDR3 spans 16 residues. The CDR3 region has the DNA TGTGCCAGCAGCATCGGGACTAGCGGGAGTATTAAGACCCAGTACTTC. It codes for CASSIGTSGSIKTQYF.

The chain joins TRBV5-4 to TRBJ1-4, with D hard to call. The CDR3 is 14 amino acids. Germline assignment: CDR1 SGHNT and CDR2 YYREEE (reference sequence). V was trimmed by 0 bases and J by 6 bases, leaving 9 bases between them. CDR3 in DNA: TGTGCCAGCAGCTTGGCGGGTGCCGATGAAAAACTGTTTTTT. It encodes CASSLAGADEKLFF.

The CDR3 here is CASSRTGFMNTEAFF. The DNA of the CDR3 is TGTGCCAGCAGCAGGACAGGGTTCATGAACACTGAAGCTTTCTTT. The rearrangement links TRBV6-1 to TRBJ1-1, with 8 positions matching TRBD1. The germline V gene encodes CDR1 MNHNS and CDR2 SASEGT. The CDR3 is 15 amino acids. Losses at the gene ends were 6 bases for V and 0 bases for J; bases not matched to a gene: 6.

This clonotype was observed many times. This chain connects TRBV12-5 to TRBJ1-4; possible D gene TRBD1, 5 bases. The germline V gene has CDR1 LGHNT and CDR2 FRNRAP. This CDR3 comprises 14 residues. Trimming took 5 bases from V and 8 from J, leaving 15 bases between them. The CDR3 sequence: CASGTTELGEKLFF. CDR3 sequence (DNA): TGTGCTAGTGGTACGACAGAGTTGGGGGAAAAACTGTTTTTT.

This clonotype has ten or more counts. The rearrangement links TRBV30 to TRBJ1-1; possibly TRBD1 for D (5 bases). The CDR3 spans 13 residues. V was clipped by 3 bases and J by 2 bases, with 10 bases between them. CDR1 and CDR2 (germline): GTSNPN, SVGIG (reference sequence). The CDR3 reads CAWRRQLNTEAFF. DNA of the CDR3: TGTGCCTGGAGAAGACAGTTAAACACTGAAGCTTTCTTT.